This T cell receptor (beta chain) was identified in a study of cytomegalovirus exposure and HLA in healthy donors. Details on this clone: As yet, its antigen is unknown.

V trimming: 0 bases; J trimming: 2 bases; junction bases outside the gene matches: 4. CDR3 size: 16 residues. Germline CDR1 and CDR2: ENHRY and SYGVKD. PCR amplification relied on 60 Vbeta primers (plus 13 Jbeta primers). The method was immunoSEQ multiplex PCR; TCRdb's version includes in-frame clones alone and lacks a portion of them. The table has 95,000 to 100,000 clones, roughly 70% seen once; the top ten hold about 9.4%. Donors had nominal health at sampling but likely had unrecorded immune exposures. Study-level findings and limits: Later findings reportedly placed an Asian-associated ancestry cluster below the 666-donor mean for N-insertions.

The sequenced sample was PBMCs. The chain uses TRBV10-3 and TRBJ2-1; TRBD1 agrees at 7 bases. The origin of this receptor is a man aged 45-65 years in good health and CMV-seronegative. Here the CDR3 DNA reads TGTGCCATCAGTGAGTCGATAGGGGGCACCTACAATGAGCAGTTCTTC. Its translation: CAISESIGGTYNEQFF.